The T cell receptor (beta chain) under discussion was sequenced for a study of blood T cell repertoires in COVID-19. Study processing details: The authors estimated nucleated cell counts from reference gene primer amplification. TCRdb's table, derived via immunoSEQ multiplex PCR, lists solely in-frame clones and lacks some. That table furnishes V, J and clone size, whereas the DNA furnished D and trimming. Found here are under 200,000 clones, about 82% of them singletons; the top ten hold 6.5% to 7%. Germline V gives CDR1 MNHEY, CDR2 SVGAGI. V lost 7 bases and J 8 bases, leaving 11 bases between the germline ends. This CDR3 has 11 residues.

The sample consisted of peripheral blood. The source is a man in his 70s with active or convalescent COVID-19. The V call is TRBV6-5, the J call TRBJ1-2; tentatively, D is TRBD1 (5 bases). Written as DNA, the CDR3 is TGTGCCAGCACTCAGGGTAGGGGCTACACCTTC. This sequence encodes CASTQGRGYTF.